This TCR beta chain was sequenced in a study of blood T cell repertoires in COVID-19. This clone was seen a few times. The V end was cut by 0 bases, the J end by 7 bases, with 14 bases between. The V gene's germline CDR1 is SGHTS and CDR2 YDEGEE. This CDR3 contains 15 residues. In the study's own analysis: It was from reference gene primer amplification that nucleated cell counts were estimated. The data were produced by immunoSEQ multiplex PCR, yet TCRdb's version contains in-frame clones alone and is incomplete. D and trimming were read from the DNA, whereas the V and J calls and clone size are those reported in that table. This table has about 300,000 clones, under 90% appearing once. Recruited during active infection, patients (from Seattle) were subsequently followed longitudinally.

The chain couples TRBV5-8 to TRBJ1-5; tentative D call: TRBD1 (5 bases). The sequence was collected from a woman aged 25 to 45 with COVID-19, enrolled during active disease. The sample consisted of peripheral blood. The CDR3 coding sequence is TGTGCCAGCAGCTTGGGCAGGGTTGTCGGGCAGCCCCAGCATTTT. As protein: CASSLGRVVGQPQHF.